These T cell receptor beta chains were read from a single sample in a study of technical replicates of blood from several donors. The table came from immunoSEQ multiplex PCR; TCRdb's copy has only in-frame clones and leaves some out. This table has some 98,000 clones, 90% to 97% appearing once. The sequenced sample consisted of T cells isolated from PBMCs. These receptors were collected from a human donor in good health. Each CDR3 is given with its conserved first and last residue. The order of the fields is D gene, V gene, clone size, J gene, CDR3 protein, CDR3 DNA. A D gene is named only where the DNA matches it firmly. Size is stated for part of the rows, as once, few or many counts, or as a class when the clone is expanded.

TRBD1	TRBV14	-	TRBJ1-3	CASSTTGAGNTIYF	TGTGCCAGCAGCACGACAGGGGCTGGAAACACCATATATTTT
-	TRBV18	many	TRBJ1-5	CASSPEASNQPQHF	TGTGCCAGCTCACCAGAGGCTAGCAATCAGCCCCAGCATTTT
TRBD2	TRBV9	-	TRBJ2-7	CASSVSSGAYEQYF	TGTGCCAGCAGCGTATCTAGCGGGGCCTACGAGCAGTACTTC
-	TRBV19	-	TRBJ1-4	CASRNLQGMRDEKLFF	TGTGCCAGTAGAAACTTACAGGGAATGCGTGATGAAAAACTGTTTTTT
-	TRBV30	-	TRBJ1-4	CAWNVFGGINEKLFF	TGTGCCTGGAATGTCTTCGGGGGGATTAATGAAAAACTGTTTTTT
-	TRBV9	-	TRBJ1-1	CASTPNDGNTEAFF	TGTGCCAGCACCCCTAATGATGGGAACACTGAAGCTTTCTTT
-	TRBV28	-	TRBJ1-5	CASSLHRVFNQPQHF	TGTGCCAGCAGTTTACACAGGGTGTTCAATCAGCCCCAGCATTTT
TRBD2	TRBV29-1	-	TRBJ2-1	CSVRGEADNEQFF	TGCAGCGTCCGGGGGGAGGCCGACAATGAGCAGTTCTTC
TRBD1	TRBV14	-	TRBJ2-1	CASSPGQGADNEQFF	TGTGCCAGCAGCCCCGGACAGGGGGCAGACAATGAGCAGTTCTTC
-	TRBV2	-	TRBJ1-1	CASSEARWEDTEAFF	TGTGCCAGCAGTGAAGCGAGATGGGAGGACACTGAAGCTTTCTTT
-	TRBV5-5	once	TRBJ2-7	CASSLRQGMGEQYF	TGTGCCAGCAGCCTGAGGCAGGGCATGGGTGAGCAGTACTTC
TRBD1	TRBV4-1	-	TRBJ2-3	CASSQFNRGQRDTQYF	TGCGCCAGCAGCCAATTCAACAGGGGGCAGAGAGATACGCAGTATTTT
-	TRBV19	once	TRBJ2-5	CASKFGSGVGETQYF	TGTGCCAGTAAGTTCGGGTCGGGAGTTGGAGAGACCCAGTACTTC
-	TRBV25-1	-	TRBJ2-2	CASSGYGLLGELFF	TGTGCCAGCAGTGGTTACGGACTCCTTGGGGAGCTGTTTTTT
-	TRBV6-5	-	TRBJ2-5	CASSQRGTQYF	TGTGCCAGCAGTCAACGGGGGACCCAGTACTTC
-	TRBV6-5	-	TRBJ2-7	CASSTATGGEQYF	TGTGCCAGCAGTACCGCGACAGGTGGAGAGCAGTACTTC
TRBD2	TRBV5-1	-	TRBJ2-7	CASSTGTSGSSYEQYF	TGCGCCAGCAGCACAGGGACTAGCGGGAGCTCCTACGAGCAGTACTTC
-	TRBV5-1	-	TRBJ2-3	CASAEPSTDTQYF	TGCGCCAGCGCAGAACCAAGCACAGATACGCAGTATTTT
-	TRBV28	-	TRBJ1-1	CASSYTNTEAFF	TGTGCCAGCAGTTACACCAACACTGAAGCTTTCTTT
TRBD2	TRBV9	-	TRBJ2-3	CASSRTSAGDTQYF	TGTGCCAGCAGCCGTACTAGCGCGGGAGATACGCAGTATTTT
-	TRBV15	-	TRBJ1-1	CATSKRGTEAFF	TGTGCCACCAGCAAACGGGGCACTGAAGCTTTCTTT
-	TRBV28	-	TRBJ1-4	CASSPFAWGANEKLFF	TGTGCCAGCAGTCCCTTCGCCTGGGGAGCTAATGAAAAACTGTTTTTT
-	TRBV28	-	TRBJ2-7	CATGNYEQYF	TGTGCCACAGGGAACTACGAGCAGTACTTC